This T cell receptor beta chain was observed in a study of blood T cells in healthy people across ages. A second PCR of 7 to 11 cycles used a sample-barcoded 5' primer and a J-beta primer mix. A tag from a template-switch adaptor with 12 random nucleotides marked each cDNA molecule. Using its own MiXCR run on the 5' RACE reads, TCRdb lists one record per CDR3 protein. Of 1.4 million or so distinct CDR3 sequences in the sample, 35% to 45% were seen once. Germline trimming cut 3 bases from V and 0 bases from J; bases unmatched to any gene: 10. Germline V gene lookup returns CDR1 MDHEN and CDR2 SYDVKM. This CDR3 contains 18 residues. Isolation recovered at least 7 million PBMCs from every sample.

The origin of this receptor is a woman under 30 in good health. The V gene is TRBV28, the J gene TRBJ1-5; 8 positions match TRBD1. What was sequenced was blood. The DNA for the CDR3 is TGTGCCAGCAGTTTGAGGACAGGGATCTACGATAGCAATCAGCCCCAGCATTTT. This encodes CASSLRTGIYDSNQPQHF.